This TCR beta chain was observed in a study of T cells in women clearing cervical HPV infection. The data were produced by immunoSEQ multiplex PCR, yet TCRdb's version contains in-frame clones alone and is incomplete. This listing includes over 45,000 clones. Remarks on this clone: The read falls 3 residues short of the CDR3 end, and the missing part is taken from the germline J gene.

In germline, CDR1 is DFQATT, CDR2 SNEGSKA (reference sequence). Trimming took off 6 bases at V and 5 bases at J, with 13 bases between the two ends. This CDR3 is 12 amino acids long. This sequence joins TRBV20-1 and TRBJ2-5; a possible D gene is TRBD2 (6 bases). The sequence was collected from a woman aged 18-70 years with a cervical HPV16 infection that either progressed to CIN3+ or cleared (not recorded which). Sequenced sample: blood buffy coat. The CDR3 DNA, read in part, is TGCAGTGCACGAACGCTAGCGGAGACC. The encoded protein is CSARTLAET. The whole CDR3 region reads CSARTLAETQYF.